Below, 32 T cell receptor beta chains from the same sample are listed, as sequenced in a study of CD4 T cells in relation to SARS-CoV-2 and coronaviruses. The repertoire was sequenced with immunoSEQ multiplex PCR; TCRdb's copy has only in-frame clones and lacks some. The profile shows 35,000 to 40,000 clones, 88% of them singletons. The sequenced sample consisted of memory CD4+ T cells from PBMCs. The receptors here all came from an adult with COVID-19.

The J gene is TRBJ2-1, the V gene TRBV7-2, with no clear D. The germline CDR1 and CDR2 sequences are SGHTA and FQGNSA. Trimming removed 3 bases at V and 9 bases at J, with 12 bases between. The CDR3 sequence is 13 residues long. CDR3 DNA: TGTGCCAGCAGCTTCTCGATAGCCCGTGAGCAGTTCTTC. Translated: CASSFSIAREQFF.

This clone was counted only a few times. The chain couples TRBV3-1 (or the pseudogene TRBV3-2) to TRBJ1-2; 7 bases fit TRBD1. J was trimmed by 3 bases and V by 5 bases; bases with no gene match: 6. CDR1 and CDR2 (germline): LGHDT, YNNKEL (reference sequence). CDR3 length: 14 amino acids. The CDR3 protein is CASSYGTADYGYTF. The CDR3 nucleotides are TGTGCCAGCAGCTACGGGACAGCGGACTATGGCTACACCTTC.

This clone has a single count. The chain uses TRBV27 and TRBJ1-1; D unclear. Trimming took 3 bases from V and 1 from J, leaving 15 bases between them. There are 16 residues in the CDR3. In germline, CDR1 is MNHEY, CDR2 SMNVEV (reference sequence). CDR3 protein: CASSLVGRAWNTEAFF. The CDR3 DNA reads TGTGCCAGCAGTTTGGTAGGTCGTGCGTGGAACACTGAAGCTTTCTTT.

CDR3 sequence reads: CASSRGQGGGYGYTF. CDR3 sequence (DNA): TGTGCCAGCAGCCGGGGACAGGGAGGTGGCTATGGCTACACCTTC. The V and J genes are TRBV7-9 and TRBJ1-2, with 9 nucleotides matching TRBD1. Per germline, CDR1 SEHNR and CDR2 FQNEAQ (reference sequence). The CDR3 spans 15 residues. V shed 5 bases and J 4 bases; nucleotides not matched to a gene: 8.

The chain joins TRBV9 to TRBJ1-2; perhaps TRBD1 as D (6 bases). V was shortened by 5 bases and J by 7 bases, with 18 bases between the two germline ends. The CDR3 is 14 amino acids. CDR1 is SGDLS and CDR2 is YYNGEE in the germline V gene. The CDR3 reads CASSLAQGPFGYTF. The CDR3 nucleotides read TGTGCCAGCAGTCTGGCGCAGGGGCCATTTGGCTACACCTTC.

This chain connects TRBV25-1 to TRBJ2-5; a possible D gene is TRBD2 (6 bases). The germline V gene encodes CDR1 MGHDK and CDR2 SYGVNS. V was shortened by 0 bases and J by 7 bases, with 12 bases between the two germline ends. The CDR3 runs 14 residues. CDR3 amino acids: CASSEYGGVWTQYF. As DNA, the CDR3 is TGTGCCAGCAGTGAATATGGCGGGGTTTGGACCCAGTACTTC.

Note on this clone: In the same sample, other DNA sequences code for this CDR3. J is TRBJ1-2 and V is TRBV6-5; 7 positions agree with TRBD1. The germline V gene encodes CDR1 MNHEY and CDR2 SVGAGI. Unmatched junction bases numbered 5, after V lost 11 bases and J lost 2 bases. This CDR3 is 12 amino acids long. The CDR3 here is CASRTGNYGYTF. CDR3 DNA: TGTGCCTCGAGGACAGGAAACTATGGCTACACCTTC.

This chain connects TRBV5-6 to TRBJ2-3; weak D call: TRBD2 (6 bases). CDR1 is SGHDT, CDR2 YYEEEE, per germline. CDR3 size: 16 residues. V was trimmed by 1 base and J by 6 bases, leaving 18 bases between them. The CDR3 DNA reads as TGTGCCAGCAGCTTGAGGGACTTAGGGGCCCGGGATACGCAGTATTTT. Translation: CASSLRDLGARDTQYF.

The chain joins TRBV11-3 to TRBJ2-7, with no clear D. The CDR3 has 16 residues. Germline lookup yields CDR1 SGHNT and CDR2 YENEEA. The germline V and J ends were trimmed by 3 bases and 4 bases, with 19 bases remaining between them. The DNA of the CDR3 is TGTGCCAGCAGCTTCCAGACGGATACCTTCCCGTACGAGCAGTACTTC. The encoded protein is CASSFQTDTFPYEQYF.

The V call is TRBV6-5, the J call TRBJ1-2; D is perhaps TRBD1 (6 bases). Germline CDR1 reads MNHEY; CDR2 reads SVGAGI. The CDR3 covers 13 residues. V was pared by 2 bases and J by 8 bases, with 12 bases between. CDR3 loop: CASSYGAGAGYTF. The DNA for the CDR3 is TGTGCCAGCAGTTACGGGGCAGGGGCAGGCTACACCTTC.

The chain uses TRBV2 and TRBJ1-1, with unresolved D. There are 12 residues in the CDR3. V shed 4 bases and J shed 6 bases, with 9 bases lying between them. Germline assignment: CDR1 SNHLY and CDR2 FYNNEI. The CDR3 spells CASSGVYSEAFF. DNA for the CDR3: TGTGCCAGCAGTGGGGTTTACTCTGAAGCTTTCTTT.

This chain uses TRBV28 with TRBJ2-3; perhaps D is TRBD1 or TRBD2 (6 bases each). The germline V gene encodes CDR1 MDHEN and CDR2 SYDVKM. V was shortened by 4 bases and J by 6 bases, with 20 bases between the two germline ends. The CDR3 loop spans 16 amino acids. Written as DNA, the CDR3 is TGTGCCAGCAGTTCCCGTACGGGGGCGTCGGTGGATACGCAGTATTTT. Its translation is CASSSRTGASVDTQYF.

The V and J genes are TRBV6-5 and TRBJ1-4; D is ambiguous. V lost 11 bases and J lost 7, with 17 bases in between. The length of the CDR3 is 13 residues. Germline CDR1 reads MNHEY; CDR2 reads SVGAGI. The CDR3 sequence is CALLPGESEKLFF. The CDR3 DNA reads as TGTGCCTTGCTTCCGGGCGAGAGTGAAAAACTGTTTTTT.

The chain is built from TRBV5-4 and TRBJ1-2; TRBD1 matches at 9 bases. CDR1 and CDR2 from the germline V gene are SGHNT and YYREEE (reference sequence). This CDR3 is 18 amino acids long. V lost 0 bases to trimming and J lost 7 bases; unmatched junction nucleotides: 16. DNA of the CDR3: TGTGCCAGCAGCTTGGGGGCAGGACAGGGGCTGGGTAGCAGTGGCTACACCTTC. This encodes CASSLGAGQGLGSSGYTF. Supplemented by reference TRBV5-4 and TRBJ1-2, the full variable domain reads ETGVTQSPTHLIKTRGQQVTLRCSSQSGHNTVSWYQQALGQGPQFIFQYYREEENGRGNFPPRFSGLQFPNYSSELNVNALELDDSALYLCASSLGAGQGLGSSGYTFGSGTRLTVV.

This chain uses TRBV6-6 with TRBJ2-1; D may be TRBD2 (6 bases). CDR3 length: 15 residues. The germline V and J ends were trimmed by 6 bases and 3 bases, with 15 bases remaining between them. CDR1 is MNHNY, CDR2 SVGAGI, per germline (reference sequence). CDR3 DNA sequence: TGTGCCAGCAGCCTCGGGACTGCCCTCTACAATGAGCAGTTCTTC. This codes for CASSLGTALYNEQFF.

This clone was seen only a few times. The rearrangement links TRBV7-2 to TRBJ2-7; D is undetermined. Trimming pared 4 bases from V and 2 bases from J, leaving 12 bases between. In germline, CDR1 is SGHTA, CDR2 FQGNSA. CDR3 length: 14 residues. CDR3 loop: CASSSDLGTYEQYF. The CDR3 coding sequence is TGTGCCAGCAGCTCGGACCTGGGAACCTACGAGCAGTACTTC. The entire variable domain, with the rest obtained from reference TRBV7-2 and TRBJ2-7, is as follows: GAGVSQSPSNKVTEKGKDVELRCDPISGHTALYWYRQSLGQGLEFLIYFQGNSAPDKSGLPSDRFSAERTGGSVSTLTIQRTQQEDSAVYLCASSSDLGTYEQYFGPGTRLTVT.

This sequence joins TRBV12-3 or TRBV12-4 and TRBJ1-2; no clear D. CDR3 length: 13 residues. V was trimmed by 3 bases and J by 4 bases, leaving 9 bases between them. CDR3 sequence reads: CASSFDLPYGYTF. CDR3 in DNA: TGTGCCAGCAGTTTTGACCTCCCCTATGGCTACACCTTC.

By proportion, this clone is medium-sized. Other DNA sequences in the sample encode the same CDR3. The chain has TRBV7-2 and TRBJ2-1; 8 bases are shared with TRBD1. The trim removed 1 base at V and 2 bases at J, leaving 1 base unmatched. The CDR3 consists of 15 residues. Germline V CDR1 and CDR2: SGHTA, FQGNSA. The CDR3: CASSLGTGPYNEQFF. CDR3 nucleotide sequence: TGTGCCAGCAGCTTAGGGACAGGGCCCTACAATGAGCAGTTCTTC.

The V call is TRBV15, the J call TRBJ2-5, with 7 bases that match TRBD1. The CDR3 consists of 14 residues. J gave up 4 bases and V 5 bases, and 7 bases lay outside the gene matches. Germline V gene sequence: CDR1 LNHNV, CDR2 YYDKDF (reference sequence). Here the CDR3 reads CATSGTTGTETQYF. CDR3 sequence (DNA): TGTGCCACCAGCGGCACGACAGGGACAGAGACCCAGTACTTC.

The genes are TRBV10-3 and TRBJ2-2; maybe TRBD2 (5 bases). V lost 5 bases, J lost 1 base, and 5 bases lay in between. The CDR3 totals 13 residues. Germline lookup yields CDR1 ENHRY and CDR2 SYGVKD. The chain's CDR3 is CAISRGNTGELFF. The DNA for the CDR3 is TGTGCCATCAGTCGGGGGAACACCGGGGAGCTGTTTTTT.

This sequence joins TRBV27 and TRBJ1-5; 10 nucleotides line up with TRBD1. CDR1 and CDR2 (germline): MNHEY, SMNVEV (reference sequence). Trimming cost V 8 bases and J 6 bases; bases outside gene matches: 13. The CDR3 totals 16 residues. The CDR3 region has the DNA TGTGCCAGCGGGGGCCGGGACAGGGGTTTCGGTCAGCCCCAGCATTTT. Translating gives CASGGRDRGFGQPQHF.

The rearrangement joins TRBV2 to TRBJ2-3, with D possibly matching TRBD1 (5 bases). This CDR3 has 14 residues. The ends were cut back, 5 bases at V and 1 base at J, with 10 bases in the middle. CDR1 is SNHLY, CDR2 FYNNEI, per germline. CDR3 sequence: CASSLTARTDTQYF. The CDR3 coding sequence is TGTGCCAGCAGTCTGACAGCTCGCACAGATACGCAGTATTTT. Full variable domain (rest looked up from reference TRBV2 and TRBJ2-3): EPEVTQTPSHQVTQMGQEVILRCVPISNHLYFYWYRQILGQKVEFLVSFYNNEISEKSEIFDDQFSVERPDGSNFTLKIRSTKLEDSAMYFCASSLTARTDTQYFGPGTRLTVL.

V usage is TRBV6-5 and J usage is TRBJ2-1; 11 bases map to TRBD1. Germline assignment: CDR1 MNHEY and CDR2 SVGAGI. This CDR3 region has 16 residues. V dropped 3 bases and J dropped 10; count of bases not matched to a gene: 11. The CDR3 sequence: CASSYRGGTGGGEQFF. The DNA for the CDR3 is TGTGCCAGCAGTTATCGAGGTGGGACAGGGGGTGGAGAGCAGTTCTTC.

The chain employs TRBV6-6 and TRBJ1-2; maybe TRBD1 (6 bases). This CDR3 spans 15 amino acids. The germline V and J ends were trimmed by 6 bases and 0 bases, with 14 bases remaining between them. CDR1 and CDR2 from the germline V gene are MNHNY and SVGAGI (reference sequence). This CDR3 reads CASREQGRPNYGYTF. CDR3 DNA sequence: TGTGCCAGCAGAGAACAGGGACGACCTAACTATGGCTACACCTTC.

The CDR3 loop reads CASSKRQGEFLWSNQPQHF. In nucleotides, the CDR3 is TGTGCCAGTAGTAAGAGACAGGGCGAATTCTTATGGAGCAATCAGCCCCAGCATTTT. The J gene is TRBJ1-5, the V gene TRBV19, with 7 bases matching TRBD1. Losses at the gene ends were 4 bases for V and 1 base for J; bases not matched to a gene: 16. Germline CDR1 LNHDA, CDR2 SQIVND (reference sequence). The CDR3 length is 19 residues.

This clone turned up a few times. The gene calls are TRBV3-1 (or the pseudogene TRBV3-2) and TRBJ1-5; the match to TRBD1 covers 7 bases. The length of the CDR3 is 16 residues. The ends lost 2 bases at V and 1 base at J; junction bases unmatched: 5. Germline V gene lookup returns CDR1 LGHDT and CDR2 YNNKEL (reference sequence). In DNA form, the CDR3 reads TGTGCCAGCAGCCAAAGACAGGGCAGCAGCAATCAGCCCCAGCATTTT. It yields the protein CASSQRQGSSNQPQHF.

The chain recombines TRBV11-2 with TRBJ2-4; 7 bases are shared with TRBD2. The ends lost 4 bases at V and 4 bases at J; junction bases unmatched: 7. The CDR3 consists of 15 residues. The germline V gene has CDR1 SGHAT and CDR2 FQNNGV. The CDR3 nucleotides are TGTGCCAGCAGCTCCCTTGGGGGGGGAAAAAACATTCAGTACTTC. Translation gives CASSSLGGGKNIQYF.

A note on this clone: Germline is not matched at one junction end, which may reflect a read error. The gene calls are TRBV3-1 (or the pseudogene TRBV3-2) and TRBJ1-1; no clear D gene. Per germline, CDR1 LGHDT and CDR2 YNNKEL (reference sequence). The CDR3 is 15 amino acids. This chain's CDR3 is CASSQGSGLNTEAFF. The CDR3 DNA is TGTGCCAGCAGCCAAGGGTCCGGGTTGAATACTGAAGCTTTCTTT.

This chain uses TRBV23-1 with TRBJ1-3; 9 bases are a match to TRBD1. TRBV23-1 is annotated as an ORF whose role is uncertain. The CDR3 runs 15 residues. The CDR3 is CEAPGQGMRGNTIYF. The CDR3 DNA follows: TGCGAAGCCCCGGGACAGGGTATGCGTGGAAACACCATATATTTT.

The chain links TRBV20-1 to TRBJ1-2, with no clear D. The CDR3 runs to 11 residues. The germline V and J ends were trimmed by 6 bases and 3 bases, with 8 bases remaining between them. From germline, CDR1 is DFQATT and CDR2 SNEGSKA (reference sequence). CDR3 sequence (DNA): TGCAGTGCGGACGGGGACTATGGCTACACCTTC. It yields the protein CSADGDYGYTF.

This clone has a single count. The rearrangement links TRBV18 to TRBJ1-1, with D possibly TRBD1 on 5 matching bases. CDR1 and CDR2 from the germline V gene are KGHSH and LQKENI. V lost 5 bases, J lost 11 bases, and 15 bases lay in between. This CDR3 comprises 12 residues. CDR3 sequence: CASSAGTEGAFF. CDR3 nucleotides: TGTGCCAGCTCAGCTGGGACCGAAGGGGCTTTCTTT.

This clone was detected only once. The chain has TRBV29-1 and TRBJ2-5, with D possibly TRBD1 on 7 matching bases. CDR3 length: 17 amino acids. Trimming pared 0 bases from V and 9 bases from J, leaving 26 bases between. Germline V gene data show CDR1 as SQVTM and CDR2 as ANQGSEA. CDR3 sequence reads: CSVEERGTGQGVWAQYF. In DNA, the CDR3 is TGCAGCGTTGAAGAGCGTGGGACTGGTCAGGGGGTTTGGGCCCAGTACTTC. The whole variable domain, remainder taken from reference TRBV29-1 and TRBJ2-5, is SAVISQKPSRDICQRGTSLTIQCQVDSQVTMMFWYRQQPGQSLTLIATANQGSEATYESGFVIDKFPISRPNLTFSTLTVSNMSPEDSSIYLCSVEERGTGQGVWAQYFGPGTRLLVL.